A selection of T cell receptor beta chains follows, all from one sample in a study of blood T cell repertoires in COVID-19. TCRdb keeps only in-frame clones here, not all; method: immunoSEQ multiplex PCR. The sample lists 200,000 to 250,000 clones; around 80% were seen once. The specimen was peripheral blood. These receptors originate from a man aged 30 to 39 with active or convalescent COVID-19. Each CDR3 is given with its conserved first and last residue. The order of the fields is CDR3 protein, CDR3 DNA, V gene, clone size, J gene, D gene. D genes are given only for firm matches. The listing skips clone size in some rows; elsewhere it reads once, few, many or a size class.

CDR3: CASSLGWQGSEKLFF; DNA: TGTGCCAGCAGTTTGGGATGGCAGGGGAGTGAAAAACTGTTTTTT; V: TRBV5-8; size: -; J: TRBJ1-4; D: -
CDR3: CASSQTPGTGFGYTF; DNA: TGTGCCAGCAGTCAAACACCCGGGACAGGGTTTGGCTACACCTTC; V: TRBV6-4; size: -; J: TRBJ1-2; D: TRBD1
CDR3: CASSYSGPGGFRF; DNA: TGTGCCAGCAGTTACTCCGGCCCCGGGGGGTTCCGCTTC; V: TRBV6-2/TRBV6-3; size: -; J: TRBJ2-4; D: TRBD2
CDR3: CASSEYRGRAEAFF; DNA: TGTGCCAGCAGTGAATATAGGGGGAGAGCTGAAGCTTTCTTT; V: TRBV25-1; size: -; J: TRBJ1-1; D: -
CDR3: CASSLAGGRDTQYF; DNA: TGTGCCAGCAGTTTAGCGGGGGGTCGAGATACGCAGTATTTT; V: TRBV27; size: -; J: TRBJ2-3; D: TRBD2
CDR3: CASSRLDSTEAFF; DNA: TGTGCCAGCAGCCGATTGGACAGTACTGAAGCTTTCTTT; V: TRBV3-1/TRBV3-2; size: -; J: TRBJ1-1; D: -
CDR3: CASSPITGTGEKLFF; DNA: TGTGCCAGCAGTCCTATTACAGGGACGGGTGAAAAACTGTTTTTT; V: TRBV6-5; size: -; J: TRBJ1-4; D: -
CDR3: CASSGQGFQPQHF; DNA: TGTGCCAGCAGTGGACAGGGGTTTCAGCCCCAGCATTTT; V: TRBV6-2/TRBV6-3; size: -; J: TRBJ1-5; D: TRBD1
CDR3: CASSGQTGRKGGDTQYF; DNA: TGTGCCAGCAGTGGCCAGACAGGGCGAAAGGGGGGAGATACGCAGTATTTT; V: TRBV6-1; size: -; J: TRBJ2-3; D: -
CDR3: CASSFGQMNTEAFF; DNA: TGTGCCAGCAGCTTTGGGCAGATGAACACTGAAGCTTTCTTT; V: TRBV7-2; size: -; J: TRBJ1-1; D: -
CDR3: CASSARQGLSNQPQHF; DNA: TGTGCCAGTAGTGCTAGACAGGGCCTTAGCAATCAGCCCCAGCATTTT; V: TRBV19; size: -; J: TRBJ1-5; D: TRBD1
CDR3: CASSRGQGKYQPQHF; DNA: TGTGCCAGCAGCCGGGGACAGGGGAAGTATCAGCCCCAGCATTTT; V: TRBV6-5; size: -; J: TRBJ1-5; D: TRBD1
CDR3: CASSGAGAGNTIYF; DNA: TGTGCCAGCAGTGGAGCCGGCGCTGGAAACACCATATATTTT; V: TRBV6-6; size: -; J: TRBJ1-3; D: -
CDR3: CATSDGRGGTDTQYF; DNA: TGTGCCACCAGTGATGGGCGGGGGGGCACAGATACGCAGTATTTT; V: TRBV24-1; size: -; J: TRBJ2-3; D: TRBD2
CDR3: CASSTAGGYEQYF; DNA: TGTGCCAGTAGTACCGCCGGTGGCTACGAGCAGTACTTC; V: TRBV19; size: once; J: TRBJ2-7; D: -
CDR3: CASSSIYTEIYEQYF; DNA: TGTGCCAGCAGCTCAATATATACAGAGATCTACGAGCAGTACTTC; V: TRBV11-2; size: -; J: TRBJ2-7; D: -
CDR3: CASSSDRDRDPTRPLTF; DNA: TGTGCCAGCAGCTCCGACAGGGACCGGGACCCAACACGTCCCCTGACTTTC; V: TRBV7-2; size: -; J: TRBJ2-6; D: TRBD1
CDR3: CASSLGGEIETQYF; DNA: TGCGCCAGCAGCTTAGGCGGGGAAATAGAGACCCAGTACTTC; V: TRBV5-1; size: -; J: TRBJ2-5; D: -
CDR3: CASSPLSRAGEYYEQYF; DNA: TGTGCCAGCAGTCCCCTCTCTCGGGCAGGGGAGTACTACGAGCAGTACTTC; V: TRBV6-2/TRBV6-3; size: -; J: TRBJ2-7; D: -
CDR3: CASSSQMQGGEKLFF; DNA: TGCGCCAGCAGCAGCCAAATGCAGGGTGGTGAAAAACTGTTTTTT; V: TRBV5-1; size: -; J: TRBJ1-4; D: -
CDR3: CASSPGHNTEAFF; DNA: TGTGCCAGCAGCCCGGGACACAACACTGAAGCTTTCTTT; V: TRBV6-6; size: -; J: TRBJ1-1; D: -
CDR3: CARDRLLEVNEKLFF; DNA: TGTGCCAGGGACAGACTTTTAGAGGTAAATGAAAAACTGTTTTTT; V: TRBV6-4; size: many; J: TRBJ1-4; D: -
CDR3: CASSEGRGLAKNIQYF; DNA: TGTGCCAGCAGCGAAGGACGGGGTCTTGCCAAAAACATTCAGTACTTC; V: TRBV7-2; size: -; J: TRBJ2-4; D: -
CDR3: CASSPGQALSGANVLTF; DNA: TGCGCCAGCAGTCCCGGACAGGCGTTATCTGGGGCCAACGTCCTGACTTTC; V: TRBV10-1; size: -; J: TRBJ2-6; D: TRBD1
CDR3: CAWSRATGELFF; DNA: TGTGCCTGGAGCAGGGCCACCGGGGAGCTGTTTTTT; V: TRBV30; size: -; J: TRBJ2-2; D: -
CDR3: CASSQDRGHYEQYF; DNA: TGTGCCAGCAGCCAAGATCGAGGGCACTACGAGCAGTACTTC; V: TRBV4-2; size: -; J: TRBJ2-7; D: -
CDR3: CASSLTGDTEAFF; DNA: TGTGCCAGCAGTTTGACGGGGGACACTGAAGCTTTCTTT; V: TRBV6-5; size: -; J: TRBJ1-1; D: -
CDR3: CASSLRVAGGLWGTDTQYF; DNA: TGCGCCAGCAGCCTAAGGGTGGCGGGGGGGCTTTGGGGCACAGATACGCAGTATTTT; V: TRBV4-1; size: -; J: TRBJ2-3; D: TRBD2
CDR3: CAWSRGGSEAFF; DNA: TGTGCCTGGAGTCGGGGAGGGTCTGAAGCTTTCTTT; V: TRBV30; size: -; J: TRBJ1-1; D: -